Each of the 5 T cell receptor beta chains below was sequenced from the same sample in a study of blood T cell repertoires in COVID-19. TCRdb's copy holds only in-frame clones and misses some; the assay was immunoSEQ multiplex PCR. The top ten clones hold about 9.3% of a sample with 240,000 or so clones, around 88% of them seen once. Sequencing used PBMCs or T cells enriched from blood (not recorded which). The receptors stem from a man in his forties who had recovered from COVID-19.

The V call is TRBV24-1, the J call TRBJ2-1; 9 nucleotides agree with TRBD2. CDR3 length: 18 amino acids. V shed 7 bases, J shed 0 bases, and the junction held 12 bases outside the gene matches. CDR1 and CDR2 from the germline V gene are KGHDR and SFDVKD. CDR3 DNA sequence: TGTGCCACCAGCAGTTCGAGCGGGGGGTCGAGCTCCTACAATGAGCAGTTCTTC. Amino acids: CATSSSSGGSSSYNEQFF.

The V call is TRBV5-4, the J call TRBJ1-5; D possibly corresponds to TRBD1 (5 bases). Germline V gene lookup returns CDR1 SGHNT and CDR2 YYREEE (reference sequence). The length of the CDR3 is 12 residues. The V end was cut by 3 bases, the J end by 7 bases, with 8 bases between. This chain's CDR3 is CASSSRGQPQHF. DNA of the CDR3: TGTGCCAGCAGCTCCCGGGGGCAGCCCCAGCATTTT.

The V gene is TRBV11-3, the J gene TRBJ2-7; TRBD2 matches at 8 bases. Losses at the gene ends were 5 bases for V and 0 bases for J; bases not matched to a gene: 3. Germline assignment: CDR1 SGHNT and CDR2 YENEEA. The CDR3 is made up of 14 amino acids. The CDR3 protein is CASSMTSDSYEQYF. CDR3 DNA: TGTGCCAGCAGCATGACTAGCGACTCCTACGAGCAGTACTTC.

J is TRBJ2-7 and V is TRBV12-5; 10 bases match TRBD1. This CDR3 has 15 amino acids. Trimming took 1 base from V and 5 from J; bases not matched to a gene: 5. Germline V gene data show CDR1 as LGHNT and CDR2 as FRNRAP. The chain's CDR3 is CASGLGTGGLDEQYF. CDR3 DNA sequence: TGTGCTAGTGGTTTGGGGACAGGGGGTCTGGACGAGCAGTACTTC.

This chain connects TRBV15 to TRBJ2-6; D is possibly TRBD2 (6 bases). The CDR3 has 17 residues. Trimming took 5 bases from V and 0 from J, leaving 14 bases between them. Germline V gives CDR1 LNHNV, CDR2 YYDKDF (reference sequence). This chain's CDR3 is CATSGWGVSSGANVLTF. DNA for the CDR3: TGTGCCACCAGCGGATGGGGGGTTAGCTCTGGGGCCAACGTCCTGACTTTC. Complete variable domain (other parts from reference TRBV15 and TRBJ2-6): DAMVIQNPRYQVTQFGKPVTLSCSQTLNHNVMYWYQQKSSQAPKLLFHYYDKDFNNEADTPDNFQSRRPNTSFCFLDIRSPGLGDTAMYLCATSGWGVSSGANVLTFGAGSRLTVL.